A selection of T cell receptor beta chains follows, all from one sample in a study of blood T cell repertoires in COVID-19. Sequencing used immunoSEQ multiplex PCR; TCRdb keeps in-frame clones, though not all of them. In the table there are 90,000 to 95,000 clones, 85% to 90% of which are singletons. Sample: peripheral blood. These receptors came from a woman older than 75 with active COVID-19. CDR3s include the opening cysteine and the closing phenylalanine or tryptophan. Fields, in order: J gene, V gene, CDR3 protein.

TRBJ2-1 TRBV12-3/TRBV12-4 CASGHGYNEQFF
TRBJ2-7 TRBV9 CASSRLPSMREVSEQYF
TRBJ1-1 TRBV7-8 CASSTGGGETEAFF
TRBJ2-1 TRBV2 CASYLAGGPYNEQFF
TRBJ2-7 TRBV11-3 CASSGRAGGNEEQYF
TRBJ1-2 TRBV5-6 CASSRRQASYGYTF
TRBJ2-1 TRBV9 CASSVLGTSGNNEQFF
TRBJ2-3 TRBV5-1 CASSTDSHQKQYF
TRBJ2-7 TRBV7-8 CASSLALRGGPYEQYF
TRBJ2-1 TRBV4-3 CASSQVFRGEQFF
TRBJ2-7 TRBV3-1/TRBV3-2 CASSQAGGGQYF
TRBJ1-2 TRBV28 CAAGDYGYTF
TRBJ2-7 TRBV6-6 CASSYTGTGGSEQYF
TRBJ2-5 TRBV10-3 CATAFGAGGQETQYF
TRBJ2-4 TRBV7-8 CASSSNRGNIQYF
TRBJ2-7 TRBV27 CASASGRSPGSYEQYF
TRBJ1-5 TRBV21-1 CASSAPWTLSSNQPQHF
TRBJ1-4 TRBV18 CASSQGVNEKLFF
TRBJ1-4 TRBV28 CASSLRDRSNEKLFF
TRBJ2-1 TRBV7-2 CASSQGLAGSSEQFF
TRBJ2-3 TRBV5-1 CASSWGLAQYTDTQYF
TRBJ2-2 TRBV2 CARQETGELFF
TRBJ1-5 TRBV6-2/TRBV6-3 CASSYSKGQGGHQPQHF
TRBJ1-6 TRBV7-2 CASSLAVTGTYNSPLHF
TRBJ2-1 TRBV10-3 CAISRVGFDEQFF
TRBJ2-1 TRBV12-3/TRBV12-4 CASSPVPNEQFF
TRBJ2-7 TRBV28 CASSQVYEQYF
TRBJ1-5 TRBV6-5 CASSSRGVQPQHF
TRBJ1-1 TRBV7-2 CASSLGGTRTEAFF
TRBJ2-2 TRBV10-2 CASSETSRTGELFF
TRBJ2-1 TRBV9 CASSAPRGGLKQFF
TRBJ1-4 TRBV4-2 CASSATAYRVGTNEKLFF
TRBJ2-5 TRBV15 CATSGPGLESFETQYF
TRBJ2-3 TRBV7-3 CASSRTSGRGDTQYF
TRBJ1-3 TRBV7-8 CASTDSWGNTIYF
TRBJ2-5 TRBV2 CASRLRQSQETQYF
TRBJ1-1 TRBV28 CASSPRMNTEAFF
TRBJ2-5 TRBV7-2 CASSLARQGMGETQYF
TRBJ2-7 TRBV5-1 CASSSRQGAGYEQYF
TRBJ2-5 TRBV10-1 CASSESRGASGYQETQYF
TRBJ2-7 TRBV29-1 CSANDRALEQYF
TRBJ2-3 TRBV5-4 CASSLDRSSADTQYF
TRBJ1-4 TRBV28 CASRIDFNEKLFF
TRBJ2-7 TRBV6-5 CASSPSRNSYEQYF
TRBJ2-5 TRBV5-6 CASSLGGRETQYF
TRBJ2-1 TRBV21-1 CASRQKLPPSGRANEQFF
TRBJ2-2 TRBV7-2 CASSGSGGNTGELFF
TRBJ1-1 TRBV19 CASEGARGTEAFF
TRBJ2-1 TRBV3-1/TRBV3-2 CASSQSGPGNEQFF
TRBJ2-1 TRBV4-3 CASSQDIPSGGREQFF
TRBJ2-3 TRBV9 CASSSGGVTDTQYF
TRBJ2-5 TRBV5-4 CASTRLAGVQETQYF
TRBJ2-7 TRBV28 CASSPSGSMAYEQYF
TRBJ2-2 TRBV5-1 CASSPGQGPGELFF
TRBJ2-2 TRBV28 CASSRERTGFGELFF
TRBJ1-5 TRBV2 CASRGTVRGNQPQHF
TRBJ2-1 TRBV7-9 CASSLARADEQFF
TRBJ2-2 TRBV2 CASISDRANTGELFF